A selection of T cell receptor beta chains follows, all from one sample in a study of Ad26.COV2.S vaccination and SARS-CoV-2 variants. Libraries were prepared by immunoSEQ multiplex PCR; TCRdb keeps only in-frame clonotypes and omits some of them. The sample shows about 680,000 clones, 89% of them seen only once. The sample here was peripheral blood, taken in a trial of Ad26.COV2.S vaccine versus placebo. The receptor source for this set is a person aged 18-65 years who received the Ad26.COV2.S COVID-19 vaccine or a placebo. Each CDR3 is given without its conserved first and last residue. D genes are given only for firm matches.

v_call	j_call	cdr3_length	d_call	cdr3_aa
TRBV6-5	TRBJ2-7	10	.	ASSDSGYEQY
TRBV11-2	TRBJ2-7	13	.	ASSLGPGWTYEQY
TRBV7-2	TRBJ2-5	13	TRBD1	ASSLGTGGQETQY
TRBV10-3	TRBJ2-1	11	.	ATEEGGLNEQF
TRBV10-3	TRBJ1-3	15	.	AISELPTGFTGNTIY
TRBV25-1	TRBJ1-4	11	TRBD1	ASRRTGDEKLF
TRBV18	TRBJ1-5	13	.	ASSPFSGVDQPQH
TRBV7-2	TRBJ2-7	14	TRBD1	ASSLVQGVPTYEQY
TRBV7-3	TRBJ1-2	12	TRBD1	ASSLGQGTGGYT
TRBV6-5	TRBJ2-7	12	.	ASSYSEGLYEQY
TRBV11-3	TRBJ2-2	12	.	ASSLEHGTGELF
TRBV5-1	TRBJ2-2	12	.	ASRGPANTGELF
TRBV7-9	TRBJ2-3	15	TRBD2	ASRSSGGAGGTDTQY
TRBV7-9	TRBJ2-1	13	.	ASSLWLIDNNEQF
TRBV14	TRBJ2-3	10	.	ASSDNGYTQY
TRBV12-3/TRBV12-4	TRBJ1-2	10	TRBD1	ASLDRVNGYT
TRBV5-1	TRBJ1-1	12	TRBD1	ASSDTGDYTEAF
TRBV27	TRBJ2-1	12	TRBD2	ASSFGAGGFEQF
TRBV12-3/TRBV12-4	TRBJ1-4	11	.	ASSLRGREKLF
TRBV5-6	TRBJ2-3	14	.	ASSHRLDTKTDTQY
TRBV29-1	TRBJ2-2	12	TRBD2	SATGGTDTGELF
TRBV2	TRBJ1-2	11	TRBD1	ASGRQGNYGYT
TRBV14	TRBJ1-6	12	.	ASSPAVYNSPLH
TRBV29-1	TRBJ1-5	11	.	SVADEIIQPQH
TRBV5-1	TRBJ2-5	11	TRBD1	ASRSQGAETQY
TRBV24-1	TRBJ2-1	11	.	ATSDPRDDEQF
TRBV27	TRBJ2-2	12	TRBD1	ASRGTGLSGELF
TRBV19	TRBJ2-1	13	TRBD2	ASSLLTSGKGEQF
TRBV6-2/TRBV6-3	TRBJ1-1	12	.	ASSYSEGNTEAF
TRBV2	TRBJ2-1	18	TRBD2	ASSEKTSAGMIPSYNEQF
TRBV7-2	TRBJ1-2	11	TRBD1	ASSLPGGVGYT
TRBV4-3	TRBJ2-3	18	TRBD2	ASSQDLGTSRDGLTDTQY
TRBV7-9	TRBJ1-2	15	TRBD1	ASSLARYRQGIYGYT
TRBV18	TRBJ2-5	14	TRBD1	ASSPTGQSAGETQY
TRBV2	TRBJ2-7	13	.	ASSAPGVVSYEQY
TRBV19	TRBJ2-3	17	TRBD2	ASSTGTSGRVPATDTQY
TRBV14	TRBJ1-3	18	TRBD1	ASSQRQGFSVRTSTNTIY
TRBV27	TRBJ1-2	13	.	ASSPLPTPLRGYT
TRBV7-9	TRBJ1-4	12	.	ASSLSEGVGKLF
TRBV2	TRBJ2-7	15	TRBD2	ASSVDESGLVGYEQY
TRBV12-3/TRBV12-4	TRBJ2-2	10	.	ASTPGPGELF
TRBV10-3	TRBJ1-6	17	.	AISESSENSDSYNSPLH
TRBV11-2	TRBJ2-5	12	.	ASSPRASQETQY
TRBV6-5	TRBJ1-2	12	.	ASSGDKALWGYT
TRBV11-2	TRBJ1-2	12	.	ASSLVGVNYGYT
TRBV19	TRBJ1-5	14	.	ASRAWGRGLFQPQH
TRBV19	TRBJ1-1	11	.	ASAMGGNTEAF
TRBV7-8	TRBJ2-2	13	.	ASSPRVSNTGELF
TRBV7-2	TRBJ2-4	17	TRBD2	ASSPWAEAGGPPKNIQY
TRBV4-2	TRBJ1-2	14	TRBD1	ASSQARTGGGHGYT
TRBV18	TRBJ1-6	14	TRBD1	ASSRGPGTGDSPLH
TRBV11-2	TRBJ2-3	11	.	ASSFMGTDTQY
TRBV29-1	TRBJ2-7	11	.	SVGVAPPYEQY
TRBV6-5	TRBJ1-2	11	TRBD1	ASREDRGYGYT